This is a list of T cell receptor beta chains from one sample in a study of blood T cell repertoires in COVID-19. Produced via immunoSEQ multiplex PCR; TCRdb's table is partial and in-frame only. The table lists about 54,000 clones, roughly nine tenths of them singletons. Material: peripheral blood. These TCRs come from a woman aged 35 to 49 with active COVID-19. The CDR3 runs from the conserved cysteine through the conserved F or W. The order of the fields is D gene, J gene, V gene, clone size, CDR3 DNA, CDR3 protein. D genes are given only for firm matches. Size is stated for part of the rows, as once, few or many counts, or as a class when the clone is expanded.

NA	TRBJ2-3	TRBV11-2	once	TGTGCCAGCAGCTTCCGGAGGGATACGCAGTATTTT	CASSFRRDTQYF
TRBD1	TRBJ2-3	TRBV2	NA	TGTGCCAGGAGACGAACAGGGGCAGGCTCAGATACGCAGTATTTT	CARRRTGAGSDTQYF
TRBD2	TRBJ2-3	TRBV6-1	NA	TGTGCCAGCAGTGAATCAGCGGGGGGCACAGATACGCAGTATTTT	CASSESAGGTDTQYF
NA	TRBJ1-2	TRBV6-2/TRBV6-3	NA	TGTGCCAGCAGTTACTCGAGTAGGGGATGGGACTATGGCTACACCTTC	CASSYSSRGWDYGYTF
NA	TRBJ2-5	TRBV7-9	NA	TGTGCCAGCAGATTAGTCGGGACACGACCAAGGGTTGGAGAGACCCAGTACTTC	CASRLVGTRPRVGETQYF
NA	TRBJ2-5	TRBV4-2	NA	TGTGCCAGCAGCCAAACGCGGGGTCCCCAAGAGACCCAGTACTTC	CASSQTRGPQETQYF
TRBD1	TRBJ1-1	TRBV6-5	NA	TGTGCCAGCAGTCCACGGACAGGATGGGCAGGAGAAGCTTTCTTT	CASSPRTGWAGEAFF
TRBD1	TRBJ2-7	TRBV30	NA	TGTGCCTGGAACAGGGGGAGTCACGAGCAGTACTTC	CAWNRGSHEQYF
NA	TRBJ1-4	TRBV27	NA	TGTGCCAGCGGGGAGGGGAGTTCTGCAACTAATGAAAAACTGTTTTTT	CASGEGSSATNEKLFF
NA	TRBJ1-4	TRBV20-1	NA	TGCAGTGCTAACAGTAATGAAAAACTGTTTTTT	CSANSNEKLFF
NA	TRBJ2-7	TRBV19	NA	TGTGCCAGTAGTATCCGATATAGCTCCTACGAGCAGTACTTC	CASSIRYSSYEQYF
TRBD1	TRBJ2-1	TRBV7-7	few	TGTGCTAGCAGTTCCGGGACAGGGTTGAGTGAGCAGTTCTTC	CASSSGTGLSEQFF
TRBD2	TRBJ2-1	TRBV9	NA	TGTGCCAGCAGCGTAGGGAGCGGGGGGCCCAATGAGCAGTTCTTC	CASSVGSGGPNEQFF
NA	TRBJ1-3	TRBV2	NA	TGTGCCAGCCGACCAACAGTGGCCGGAAACACCATATATTTT	CASRPTVAGNTIYF
NA	TRBJ2-7	TRBV27	NA	TGTGCCAGCAGTATGCAGGGCCGGGGTTTCAGGGGCCACGAGCAGTACTTC	CASSMQGRGFRGHEQYF
NA	TRBJ2-5	TRBV7-9	NA	TGTGCCAGCAGCCGAGGGGGAGAGAAGGAGACCCAGTACTTC	CASSRGGEKETQYF
TRBD2	TRBJ2-3	TRBV3-1/TRBV3-2	NA	TGTGCCAGCAGCCAAGATTTACGGGGGGACCGCACAGATACGCAGTATTTT	CASSQDLRGDRTDTQYF
TRBD1	TRBJ1-5	TRBV20-1	NA	TGCAGTGCTAGTTGGGGGACAGGGGTAGGAGTTGGCAATCAGCCCCAGCATTTT	CSASWGTGVGVGNQPQHF
TRBD2	TRBJ2-2	TRBV11-2	NA	TGTGCCAGCAGCTTAGTGGGACTAGCGGGGGAAACCGGGGAGCTGTTTTTT	CASSLVGLAGETGELFF
NA	TRBJ2-1	TRBV5-1	NA	TGCGCCAGCAGCGTCGCGGGGGCTCACGGTGAGCAGTTCTTC	CASSVAGAHGEQFF
NA	TRBJ1-1	TRBV29-1	once	TGCAGCGTTGATTCAGGGTGGAACACTGAAGCTTTCTTT	CSVDSGWNTEAFF
TRBD1	TRBJ1-4	TRBV12-5	NA	TGTGCTAGTGGTTTGGACGAGACAGGGGATGAAAAACTGTTTTTT	CASGLDETGDEKLFF
TRBD2	TRBJ2-3	TRBV11-3	NA	TGTGCCAGCAGCCCCCCCTCTAGCGGGGGGGCCGTAACGCAGTATTTT	CASSPPSSGGAVTQYF
NA	TRBJ2-5	TRBV3-1/TRBV3-2	NA	TGTGCCAGCAGCCAACGGGGGGCCGGGAAAAAGACCCAGTACTTC	CASSQRGAGKKTQYF
TRBD2	TRBJ2-2	TRBV19	NA	TGTGCCAGTAGCCATGGGGCGGGGGTTACCGGGGAGCTGTTTTTT	CASSHGAGVTGELFF
NA	TRBJ2-7	TRBV5-1	NA	TGCGCCAGCAGCTCAACAGGCTACGAGCAGTACTTC	CASSSTGYEQYF
NA	TRBJ2-7	TRBV1	NA	TGCACCAGCAGCCAAGATATCCTGCGGGCCCTGACTCTACAGCAGTACTTC	CTSSQDILRALTLQQYF
TRBD1	TRBJ1-6	TRBV19	NA	TGTGCCAGTAGTATCCGGGGACAGGTCTATAATTCACCCCTCCACTTT	CASSIRGQVYNSPLHF
NA	TRBJ2-7	TRBV5-4	NA	TGTGCCAGCAGCTTGGATAGGGGGGGGTCCTACGAGCAGTACTTC	CASSLDRGGSYEQYF
TRBD1	TRBJ2-5	TRBV7-7	NA	TGTGCTAGCAGCCTGGACAGGGGCCAAGAGACCCAGTACTTC	CASSLDRGQETQYF
NA	TRBJ1-1	TRBV15	NA	TGTGCCACCAGCAGAGACAGGGTGAACACTGAAGCTTTCTTT	CATSRDRVNTEAFF
TRBD1	TRBJ2-2	TRBV7-9	NA	TGTGCCAGCGATGTACAGGGGTCGACCGGGGAGCTGTTTTTT	CASDVQGSTGELFF
NA	TRBJ2-7	TRBV4-3	NA	TGCGCCAGCAGCCAAGATTTTAACACAGGGCAGTACTTC	CASSQDFNTGQYF
NA	TRBJ1-3	TRBV15	NA	TGTGCCACCAGCAGCGACAGGGGAAACACCATATATTTT	CATSSDRGNTIYF
TRBD1	TRBJ1-6	TRBV18	NA	TGTGCCAGCTCACCAGAGGTAGGGGGCAATTCACCCCTCCACTTT	CASSPEVGGNSPLHF
TRBD1	TRBJ1-3	TRBV6-6	NA	TGTGCCAGCAGGTCCGGGACAGAAGACACCATATATTTT	CASRSGTEDTIYF
TRBD1	TRBJ1-5	TRBV6-5	NA	TGTGCCAGCACAGGGGGAAATCAGCCCCAGCATTTT	CASTGGNQPQHF
NA	TRBJ2-1	TRBV6-2/TRBV6-3	NA	TGTGCCAGCAGTTATTTGTCTAAGCAGTTCTTC	CASSYLSKQFF
TRBD2	TRBJ2-5	TRBV7-9	NA	TGTGCCAGCAGAGGGGGACTAGCGGGGGAAGAGACCCAGTACTTC	CASRGGLAGEETQYF
NA	TRBJ2-1	TRBV4-1	NA	TGCGCCAGCAGCCAAGATTTCGTGTCCGAGCAGTTCTTC	CASSQDFVSEQFF
TRBD1	TRBJ1-2	TRBV19	few	TGTGCCAGTAGCTTGGACAGGATAGTGGGCTACACCTTC	CASSLDRIVGYTF
NA	TRBJ2-2	TRBV2	NA	TGTGCCAGCATAAGGAGAGGGGGGGGCACCGGGGAGCTGTTTTTT	CASIRRGGGTGELFF
TRBD2	TRBJ2-5	TRBV7-7	NA	TGTGCTAGCAGCTTGAATCCTAGCGGGGGGGCCGGAGCTAGTGAGACCCAGTACTTC	CASSLNPSGGAGASETQYF
NA	TRBJ2-1	TRBV2	NA	TGTGCCAGCAGTGAAGAATGGGCGGGGCCAAGGAATGAGCAGTTCTTC	CASSEEWAGPRNEQFF
TRBD2	TRBJ2-5	TRBV7-9	NA	TGTGCCAGCACCTCTAAACTAGCGGGGGGGGAGACCCAGTACTTC	CASTSKLAGGETQYF
TRBD1	TRBJ1-1	TRBV6-5	NA	TGTGCCAGCAGTACCCGACAGGGCATGAACACTGAAGCTTTCTTT	CASSTRQGMNTEAFF
TRBD2	TRBJ2-5	TRBV19	NA	TGTGCCAGTAGTACGTCTAGCGGGGGGGTTGAGACCCAGTACTTC	CASSTSSGGVETQYF
NA	TRBJ1-5	TRBV18	once	TGTGCCAGCTCACCAACAGGGTTGGATACGCCCCAGCATTTT	CASSPTGLDTPQHF
NA	TRBJ1-2	TRBV3-1/TRBV3-2	NA	TGTGCCAGCACTACGACAGTAACGTGTGGCTACACCTTC	CASTTTVTCGYTF
NA	TRBJ1-1	TRBV6-5	NA	TGTGCCAGCAGTTACTCAAGGGGGGGGTTAGACACTGAAGCTTTCTTT	CASSYSRGGLDTEAFF
TRBD2	TRBJ2-5	TRBV5-6	NA	TGTGCCAGCAGCTTTTTCGGCGGGGGGGCCCAAGAGACCCAGTACTTC	CASSFFGGGAQETQYF
NA	TRBJ1-5	TRBV5-8	NA	TGTGCCAGCAGCTTGGTTACGGGACAACTCAATCAGCCCCAGCATTTT	CASSLVTGQLNQPQHF
TRBD2	TRBJ2-3	TRBV2	NA	TGTGCCAGCAAGGGTCGGGGGGGCGGCACAGATACGCAGTATTTT	CASKGRGGGTDTQYF
NA	TRBJ1-4	TRBV5-1	NA	TGCGCCAGCAGCTTGGCCTTGTGGACAGAGAATGAAAAACTGTTTTTT	CASSLALWTENEKLFF